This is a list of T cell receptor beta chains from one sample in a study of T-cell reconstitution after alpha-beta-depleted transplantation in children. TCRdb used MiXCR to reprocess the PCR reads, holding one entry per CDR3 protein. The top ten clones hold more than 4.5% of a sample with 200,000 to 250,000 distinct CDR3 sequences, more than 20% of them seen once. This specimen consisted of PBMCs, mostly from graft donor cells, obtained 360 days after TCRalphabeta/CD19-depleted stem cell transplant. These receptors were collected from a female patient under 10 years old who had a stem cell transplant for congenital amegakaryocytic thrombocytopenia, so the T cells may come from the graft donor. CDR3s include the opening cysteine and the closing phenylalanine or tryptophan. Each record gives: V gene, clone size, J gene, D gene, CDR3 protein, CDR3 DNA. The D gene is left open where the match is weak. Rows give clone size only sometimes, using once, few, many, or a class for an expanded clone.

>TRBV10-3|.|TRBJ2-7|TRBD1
CAISEGTGGEEQYF
TGTGCCATCAGTGAGGGGACAGGGGGAGAAGAGCAGTACTTC
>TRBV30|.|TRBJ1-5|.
CAWNKDGSNQPQHF
TGTGCCTGGAATAAGGACGGGAGCAATCAGCCCCAGCATTTT
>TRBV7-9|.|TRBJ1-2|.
CASRPGGNGYTF
TGTGCCAGCAGACCTGGGGGGAATGGCTACACCTTC
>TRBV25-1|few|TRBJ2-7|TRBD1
CASSWDRGPGEYEQYF
TGTGCCAGCAGTTGGGACAGGGGTCCGGGTGAATACGAGCAGTACTTC
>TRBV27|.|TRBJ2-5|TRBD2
CASSGTSGGRETQYF
TGTGCCAGCAGTGGGACTAGCGGGGGCCGAGAGACCCAGTACTTC
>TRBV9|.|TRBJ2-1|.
CASSTTRDFISYNEQFF
TGTGCCAGCAGCACCACCCGGGACTTTATCTCCTACAATGAGCAGTTCTTC
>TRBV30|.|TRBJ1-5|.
CAWSDDNQPQHF
TGTGCCTGGAGTGACGACAATCAGCCCCAGCATTTT
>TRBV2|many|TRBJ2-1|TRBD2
CASRAPSGGNGEQFF
TGTGCCAGCAGGGCACCTAGCGGGGGGAATGGTGAGCAGTTCTTC
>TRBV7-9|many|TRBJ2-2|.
CASSSPANTGELFF
TGTGCCAGCAGCTCCCCGGCCAACACCGGGGAGCTGTTTTTT
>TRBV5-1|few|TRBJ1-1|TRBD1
CASSRDRETEAFF
TGCGCCAGCAGCAGGGACAGGGAGACTGAAGCTTTCTTT
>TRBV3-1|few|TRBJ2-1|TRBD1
CASSQGFDRGLGEQFF
TGTGCCAGCAGCCAAGGCTTCGACAGGGGGCTTGGTGAGCAGTTCTTC
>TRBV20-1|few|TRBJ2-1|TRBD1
CSANSGTADNEQFF
TGCAGTGCCAACTCCGGGACAGCTGACAATGAGCAGTTCTTC
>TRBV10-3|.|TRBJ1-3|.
CAISEWGNTIYF
TGTGCCATCAGTGAGTGGGGAAACACCATATATTTT
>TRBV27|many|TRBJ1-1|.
CASSWGQADTEAFF
TGTGCCAGCAGTTGGGGACAAGCTGACACTGAAGCTTTCTTT
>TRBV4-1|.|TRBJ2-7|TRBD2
CASSPGLAGAYEQYF
TGCGCCAGCAGCCCCGGACTAGCGGGAGCCTACGAGCAGTACTTC
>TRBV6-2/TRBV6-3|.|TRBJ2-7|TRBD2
CASCRAGGFYEQYF
TGTGCCAGCTGTAGAGCGGGGGGATTCTACGAGCAGTACTTC
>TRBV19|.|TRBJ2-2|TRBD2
CASSGSWTSGGGRTGELFF
TGTGCCAGTAGTGGCTCGTGGACTAGCGGGGGGGGAAGGACCGGGGAGCTGTTTTTT
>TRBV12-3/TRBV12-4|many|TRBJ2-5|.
CASNRDTQETQYF
TGTGCCAGTAACCGGGACACACAAGAGACCCAGTACTTC
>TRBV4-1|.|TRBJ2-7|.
CASSLTMTDSYEQYF
TGCGCCAGCAGCCTAACCATGACAGATTCCTACGAGCAGTACTTC
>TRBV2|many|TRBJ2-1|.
CASSDLALKGDEQFF
TGTGCCAGCAGTGATCTAGCCTTAAAAGGCGATGAGCAGTTCTTC
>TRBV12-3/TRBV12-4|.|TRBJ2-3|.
CASSLGAGDTDTQYF
TGTGCCAGCAGTTTAGGAGCCGGAGACACAGATACGCAGTATTTT
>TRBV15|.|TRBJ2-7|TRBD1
CATSRVGTGIYEQYF
TGTGCCACCAGCAGGGTCGGGACAGGGATCTACGAGCAGTACTTC
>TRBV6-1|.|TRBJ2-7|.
CASSSIGPYEQYF
TGTGCCAGCAGCTCAATAGGCCCTTACGAGCAGTACTTC
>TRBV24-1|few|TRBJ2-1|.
CATSGNQFQESSYNEQFF
TGTGCCACCAGCGGAAATCAATTCCAGGAGAGCTCCTACAATGAGCAGTTCTTC
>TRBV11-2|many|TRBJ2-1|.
CASSLGTGGYSYNEQFF
TGTGCCAGCAGCTTAGGGACCGGGGGATACTCCTACAATGAGCAGTTCTTC
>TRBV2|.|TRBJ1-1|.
CASSEARVFF
TGTGCCAGCAGCGAAGCGAGGGTTTTCTTT
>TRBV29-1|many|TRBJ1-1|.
CSVDRPTEAFF
TGCAGCGTTGACAGACCTACTGAAGCTTTCTTT
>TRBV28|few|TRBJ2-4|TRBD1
CASSSGGQGARNIQYF
TGTGCCAGCAGTAGCGGTGGACAGGGGGCGCGGAACATTCAGTACTTC
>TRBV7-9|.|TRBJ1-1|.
CASSLGPDLNTEAFF
TGTGCCAGCAGCTTGGGGCCAGACCTGAACACTGAAGCTTTCTTT
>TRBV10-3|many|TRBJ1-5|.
CAIGAPGQPQHF
TGTGCCATCGGGGCACCCGGACAGCCCCAGCATTTT
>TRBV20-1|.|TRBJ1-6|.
CSARSDVYNSPLHF
TGCAGTGCCCGGTCGGACGTATATAATTCACCCCTCCACTTT
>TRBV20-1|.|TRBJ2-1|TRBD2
CSANAGTSGTYNEQFF
TGCAGTGCTAATGCGGGGACTAGCGGGACCTACAATGAGCAGTTCTTC
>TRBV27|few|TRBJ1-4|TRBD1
CASRTGGRNEKLFF
TGTGCCAGCAGAACAGGGGGAAGGAATGAAAAACTGTTTTTT
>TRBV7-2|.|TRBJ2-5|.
CASSLQGGGLQETQYF
TGTGCCAGCAGCTTACAGGGTGGGGGATTACAAGAGACCCAGTACTTC
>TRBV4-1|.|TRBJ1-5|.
CASSQVRTGNQPQHF
TGCGCCAGCAGCCAAGTCCGAACAGGCAATCAGCCCCAGCATTTT
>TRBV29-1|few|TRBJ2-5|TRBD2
CSVSPRLAKQETQYF
TGCAGCGTTTCTCCAAGACTAGCGAAGCAAGAGACCCAGTACTTC
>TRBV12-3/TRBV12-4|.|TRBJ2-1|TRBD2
CASSLGLAEQFF
TGTGCCAGCAGTTTAGGACTAGCGGAGCAGTTCTTC
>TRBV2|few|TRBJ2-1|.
CASSGDKLRIHNEQFF
TGTGCCAGCAGCGGAGACAAGCTAAGGATTCACAATGAGCAGTTCTTC
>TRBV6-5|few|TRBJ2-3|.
CASSTIGGNTQYF
TGTGCCAGCAGTACTATAGGGGGTAATACGCAGTATTTT
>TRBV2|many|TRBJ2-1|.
CASSDRRGSYNEQFF
TGTGCCAGCAGTGATCGGCGAGGCTCCTACAATGAGCAGTTCTTC
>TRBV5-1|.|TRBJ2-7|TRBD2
CASSQPLAGIYEQYF
TGCGCCAGCAGCCAACCACTAGCGGGGATATACGAGCAGTACTTC